This T cell receptor (beta chain) was identified in a study of identical twins. Study-level results: There is a chance that invariant MAIT and iNKT cells partially muddied zero-insertion analyses. Alpha sequences out of frame and shared by twins had excess low generation probability.

A single record per CDR3 protein comes from TCRdb applying MiXCR to the 5' RACE reads. Altogether around 570,000 distinct CDR3 sequences are present, more than 9% being singletons, with the ten largest covering 3%. CDR3 length equals 16 residues. Germline-derived CDR1 and CDR2 are MGHRA and YSYEKL. V lost 4 bases, J lost 3 bases, and 7 bases stayed unmatched. This clonotype has only a few counts. The antigen is not known. The same sample was also studied in work on yellow fever vaccine responses in identical twins.

V and J are TRBV4-1 and TRBJ2-1; 9 bases are a match to TRBD2. The TCR originated in a woman under 30 in good health. The sequenced material came from PBMCs. CDR3 in DNA: TGCGCCAGCAGCCCTCCCCAGCGGGGGGACTACAATGAGCAGTTCTTC. Translated, it gives CASSPPQRGDYNEQFF.